Listed here is a single T cell receptor (beta chain). The antigen remains undetermined. It was via CD45RO/CCR7/CD25/CD127/CD95/CD27 that CD4+ naive, central memory, regulatory and stem cell-like memory cells were sorted. The sample belongs to a study of beta chain features in type 1 diabetes. General study points: For Type 1 diabetes patients, all four CD4+ subsets carried TCRB CDR3s that were moderately but significantly shorter.

This CDR3 region has 14 residues. Germline loops: CDR1 SGDLS, CDR2 YYNGEE. The V end was cut by 3 bases, the J end by 2 bases, with 11 bases between. The sequenced template was cDNA made from the entire isolated RNA. The table came from immunoSEQ multiplex PCR; TCRdb's copy has only in-frame clones and leaves some out. The sample shows 200,000 to 250,000 clones, about 14% of them seen only once. The sample comprised naive CD4+ T cells from blood. This receptor was taken from a man aged 25 to 40 with type 1 diabetes. The chain carries TRBV9 and TRBJ1-2; no firm D call. The CDR3 loop is CASSGSRRNYGYTF. The CDR3 nucleotides are TGTGCCAGCAGCGGGAGCCGGAGGAACTATGGCTACACCTTC.